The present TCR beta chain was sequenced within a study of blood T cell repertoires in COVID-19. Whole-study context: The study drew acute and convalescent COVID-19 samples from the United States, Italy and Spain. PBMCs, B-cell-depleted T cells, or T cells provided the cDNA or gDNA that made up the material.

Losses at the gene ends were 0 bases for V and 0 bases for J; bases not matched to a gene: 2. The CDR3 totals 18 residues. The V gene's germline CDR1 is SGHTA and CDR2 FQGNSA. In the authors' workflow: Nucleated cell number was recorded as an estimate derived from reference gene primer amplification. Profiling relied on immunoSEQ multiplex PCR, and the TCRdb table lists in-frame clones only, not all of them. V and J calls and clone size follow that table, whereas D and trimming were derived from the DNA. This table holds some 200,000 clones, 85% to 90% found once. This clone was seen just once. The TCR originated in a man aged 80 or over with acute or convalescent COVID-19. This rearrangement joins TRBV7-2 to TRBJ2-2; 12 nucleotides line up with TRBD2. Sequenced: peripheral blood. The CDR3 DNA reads TGTGCCAGCAGCTTAGCCAGACTAGCGGGAGCGAACACCGGGGAGCTGTTTTTT. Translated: CASSLARLAGANTGELFF.